These 30 T cell receptor beta chains came from one sample sequenced in a study of shared clonotypes between healthy human individuals. TCRdb's table, derived via immunoSEQ multiplex PCR, lists solely in-frame clones and lacks some. The sample includes around 500,000 clones, 70% to 85% of them seen just once. The sequencing input was PBMCs. The receptors originated from a middle-aged woman in good health. Some clones in this sample may be carry-over from other donors' samples.

This chain joins TRBV6-1 and TRBJ2-1; TRBD1 might be the D (5 bases). The CDR3 spans 14 residues. V lost 7 bases, J lost 6 bases, and 16 bases lay in between. Looked up from germline, CDR1 is MNHNS and CDR2 is SASEGT. This CDR3 is CASTMIRGGNEQFF. The CDR3 bases are TGTGCCAGCACCATGATAAGGGGCGGCAATGAGCAGTTCTTC.

The chain couples TRBV15 to TRBJ2-1; TRBD1 agrees at 9 bases. The germline V gene has CDR1 LNHNV and CDR2 YYDKDF (reference sequence). With V trimmed by 9 bases and J by 9 bases, 12 bases remained unmatched. The CDR3 covers 14 residues. CDR3 DNA: TGTGCCACTGGCGGGGACAGGGAAGGTCTTGAGCAGTTCTTC. Protein product: CATGGDREGLEQFF.

The chain joins TRBV11-3 to TRBJ2-5; maybe TRBD2 (6 bases). Matching the DNA end better, TRBJ2-7 makes the J call doubtful. Germline-derived CDR1 and CDR2 are SGHNT and YENEEA. The CDR3 consists of 13 residues. CDR3 coding DNA: TGTGCCAGCAGCTTAGGGGAGGACTACGAGCAGTACTTC. It translates to CASSLGEDYEQYF.

This clone is a singleton in its sample. This chain connects TRBV7-2 to TRBJ2-1; D is perhaps TRBD1 (6 bases). The V gene's germline CDR1 is SGHTA and CDR2 FQGNSA. The V gene lost 9 bases and the J gene lost 8 bases, with 14 bases spanning the gap. The CDR3 runs 12 residues. Here the CDR3 DNA reads TGTGCCAGTAAACAGGGTTTTGATGAGCAGTTCTTC. Amino acid sequence: CASKQGFDEQFF.

J is TRBJ1-5 and V is TRBV5-1; 8 bases align to TRBD1. This CDR3 contains 14 residues. Germline trimming cut 4 bases from V and 6 bases from J; bases unmatched to any gene: 6. Germline V gives CDR1 SGHRS, CDR2 YFSETQ. CDR3 sequence reads: CASSQGAAGQPQHF. Here the CDR3 DNA reads TGCGCCAGCAGCCAGGGGGCGGCAGGTCAGCCCCAGCATTTT.

This clone came up once. J is TRBJ2-2 and V is TRBV5-1, with D uncertain. The germline V and J ends were trimmed by 0 bases and 4 bases, with 4 bases remaining between them. The CDR3 has 13 residues. In germline, CDR1 is SGHRS, CDR2 YFSETQ. This CDR3 reads CASSLAATGELFF. DNA of the CDR3: TGCGCCAGCAGCTTGGCAGCCACCGGGGAGCTGTTTTTT. The entire variable domain, with the rest obtained from reference TRBV5-1 and TRBJ2-2, is as follows: KAGVTQTPRYLIKTRGQQVTLSCSPISGHRSVSWYQQTPGQGLQFLFEYFSETQRNKGNFPGRFSGRQFSNSRSEMNVSTLELGDSALYLCASSLAATGELFFGEGSRLTVL.

The chain combines TRBV19 with TRBJ1-4, with D possibly being TRBD1 (6 bases). Germline lookup yields CDR1 LNHDA and CDR2 SQIVND (reference sequence). This CDR3 is built from 14 residues. Trimming removed 5 bases from V and 5 bases from J, with 12 bases in between. The CDR3 reads CASSDRTANEKLFF. In nucleotides, the CDR3 is TGTGCCAGTAGTGACCGGACAGCAAATGAAAAACTGTTTTTT.

The chain joins TRBV5-1 to TRBJ2-7; possibly TRBD1 for D (6 bases). The germline V gene has CDR1 SGHRS and CDR2 YFSETQ. The CDR3 runs to 14 residues. With 4 bases removed from V and 2 bases from J, the gap between germline ends came to 13 bases. The CDR3 region is CASSPQTGAYEQYF. The CDR3 DNA follows: TGCGCCAGCAGCCCACAGACAGGTGCCTACGAGCAGTACTTC.

The rearrangement links TRBV5-1 to TRBJ2-7; 7 bases are a match to TRBD1. This CDR3 comprises 15 residues. Germline trimming cut 4 bases from V and 0 bases from J; bases unmatched to any gene: 7. The germline V gene encodes CDR1 SGHRS and CDR2 YFSETQ. This CDR3 is CASSPNRDSSYEQYF. The DNA of the CDR3 is TGCGCCAGCAGCCCGAACCGGGACAGCTCCTACGAGCAGTACTTC.

V is TRBV4-1 and J is TRBJ2-2; 8 nucleotides align to TRBD2. Germline V gene sequence: CDR1 MGHRA, CDR2 YSYEKL. The ends lost 1 base at V and 6 bases at J; junction bases unmatched: 4. The CDR3 loop spans 15 amino acids. The CDR3 DNA is TGCGCCAGCAGCCAAGTTAGCGGGATTGCCGGGGAGCTGTTTTTT. Its protein product is CASSQVSGIAGELFF.

This clone was seen a single time. This chain connects TRBV18 to TRBJ2-5; D gene ambiguous. V was trimmed by 3 bases and J by 4 bases, leaving 6 bases between them. CDR3 length: 12 amino acids. The V gene's germline CDR1 is KGHSH and CDR2 LQKENI. CDR3 nucleotide sequence: TGTGCCAGCTCACCGGGTCCAGAGACCCAGTACTTC. This sequence encodes CASSPGPETQYF.

With regard to this clone: Other DNA sequences within the sample encode an identical CDR3. CDR3 amino acids: CASSLGRTQETQYF. CDR3 bases: TGCGCCAGCAGCTTGGGACGGACCCAAGAGACCCAGTACTTC. The chain couples TRBV5-1 to TRBJ2-5; D not certain. The CDR3 has 14 amino acids. Germline assignment: CDR1 SGHRS and CDR2 YFSETQ. Trimming left V 0 bases short and J 1 base short, with 7 bases between.

The table lists this clone with a count of one. This chain uses TRBV28 with TRBJ2-3, with 8 bases that match TRBD2. J lost 4 bases, V lost 3 bases, and 3 bases had no gene match. The CDR3 contains 14 residues. Germline CDR1 and CDR2: MDHEN and SYDVKM. This chain's CDR3 is CASSFIGGADTQYF. The CDR3 DNA reads as TGTGCCAGCAGTTTCATCGGGGGGGCAGATACGCAGTATTTT.

This clone occurred many times. The J gene is TRBJ2-1, the V gene TRBV29-1; D possibly corresponds to TRBD1 (6 bases). Per germline, CDR1 SQVTM and CDR2 ANQGSEA. V dropped 5 bases and J dropped 3 bases, with 14 bases sitting between them. The CDR3 is 14 residues long. The CDR3, as DNA: TGCAGCGTTCGGACAGCTTCAAGCTACAATGAGCAGTTCTTC. The encoded protein is CSVRTASSYNEQFF.

This rearrangement joins TRBV6-1 to TRBJ2-2; D gene unclear. V was pared by 0 bases and J by 3 bases, with 17 bases between. CDR1 MNHNS and CDR2 SASEGT come from the germline V gene. The CDR3 length is 18 residues. CDR3 bases: TGTGCCAGCAGTGAAGCGCAGTCGAGCCCACTTTACACCGGGGAGCTGTTTTTT. Translation: CASSEAQSSPLYTGELFF.

Notes on this clone: This clone may be a read error of a much larger clone one base away. The sample contains more than one DNA sequence encoding this CDR3. This sequence joins TRBV5-4 and TRBJ2-3, with 9 bases that match TRBD2. The V segment lost 3 bases and the J segment 2 bases; nucleotides outside the gene matches: 7. CDR1 SGHNT and CDR2 YYREEE come from the germline V gene (reference sequence). The CDR3 has 16 amino acids. The CDR3 here is CASSSGLAGITDTQYF. CDR3 coding DNA: TGTGCCAGCAGCTCGGGGCTAGCGGGGATCACAGATACGCAGTATTTT.

The chain employs TRBV27 and TRBJ2-2; D call uncertain. The CDR3 sequence is 14 residues long. V lost 7 bases and J 4 bases, leaving 13 bases between the germline ends. The germline CDR1 and CDR2 sequences are MNHEY and SMNVEV (reference sequence). The CDR3 is CASKSVRTTGELFF. CDR3 nucleotides: TGTGCCAGCAAATCAGTCCGTACCACCGGGGAGCTGTTTTTT.

The J gene is TRBJ2-6, the V gene TRBV5-4, with D possibly TRBD1 on 5 matching bases. Germline V gene data show CDR1 as SGHNT and CDR2 as YYREEE (reference sequence). The CDR3 has 16 residues. V was pared by 0 bases and J by 0 bases, with 7 bases between. CDR3 coding DNA: TGTGCCAGCAGCTTGGGACAGATCTCTGGGGCCAACGTCCTGACTTTC. This gives the protein CASSLGQISGANVLTF.

This rearrangement joins TRBV5-6 to TRBJ2-3; possible D gene TRBD1, 6 bases. CDR3 length: 15 residues. With 4 bases removed from V and 8 bases from J, the gap between germline ends came to 20 bases. Germline CDR1 reads SGHDT; CDR2 reads YYEEEE. Here the CDR3 DNA reads TGTGCCAGCAGCCAGCAGACAGGCGTGGGGGCTACGCAGTATTTT. It is translated as CASSQQTGVGATQYF.

This chain uses TRBV18 with TRBJ2-2; weak D call: TRBD1 (5 bases). The CDR3 spans 15 residues. CDR1 and CDR2 (germline): KGHSH, LQKENI. V gave up 0 bases and J gave up 4 bases, with 9 bases separating them. The CDR3 DNA reads as TGTGCCAGCTCACCACCAGCAGGGATCACCGGGGAGCTGTTTTTT. Residues: CASSPPAGITGELFF.

This chain joins TRBV5-1 and TRBJ1-6; 8 bases match TRBD1. The CDR3 spans 17 residues. V shed 3 bases, J shed 6 bases, and the junction held 11 bases outside the gene matches. CDR1 and CDR2 from the germline V gene are SGHRS and YFSETQ. The CDR3, as DNA: TGCGCCAGCAGCTGGGACCGAGGCAGGGGGCTTAATTCACCCCTCCACTTT. Its protein product is CASSWDRGRGLNSPLHF.

V gene TRBV5-1 combines with J gene TRBJ1-2; possibly TRBD1 for D (5 bases). The germline V and J ends were trimmed by 4 bases and 4 bases, with 20 bases remaining between them. The CDR3 is made up of 16 amino acids. CDR1 is SGHRS, CDR2 YFSETQ, per germline. The CDR3 DNA reads as TGCGCCAGCAGCGCCGGGGTGGACACTACTGTCTATGGCTACACCTTC. Amino acid sequence: CASSAGVDTTVYGYTF.

This clone was seen a single time. This chain joins TRBV11-2 and TRBJ1-5; tentative D call: TRBD1 (5 bases). CDR3 size: 15 residues. The ends were cut back, 0 bases at V and 7 bases at J, with 13 bases in the middle. Germline assignment: CDR1 SGHAT and CDR2 FQNNGV. CDR3 in amino acids: CASSLDGGGEQPQHF. The DNA of the CDR3 is TGTGCCAGCAGCTTAGATGGGGGGGGTGAGCAGCCCCAGCATTTT.

This clone showed up many times. This chain uses TRBV27 with TRBJ2-1, with a possible D match to TRBD2 (6 bases). Germline V lookup: CDR1 MNHEY, CDR2 SMNVEV (reference sequence). The germline V and J ends were trimmed by 7 bases and 7 bases, with 20 bases remaining between them. This CDR3 comprises 15 residues. The CDR3 DNA reads TGTGCCAGCATTCTTAGCTGGAGGGCCCGGAATGAGCAGTTCTTC. This sequence encodes CASILSWRARNEQFF.

The chain employs TRBV5-1 and TRBJ2-1; tentatively, D is TRBD2 (6 bases). Trimming stripped 4 bases from V and 8 bases from J, with 16 bases between. The germline gives CDR1 SGHRS, CDR2 YFSETQ. The CDR3 contains 14 residues. The CDR3 reads CASSPRGGGYEQFF. The CDR3 coding sequence is TGCGCCAGCAGCCCCCGGGGAGGCGGGTATGAGCAGTTCTTC.

Concerning this clone itself: Germline is not matched at one junction end, which may reflect a read error. This sample includes further DNA sequences coding for the same CDR3. The rearrangement joins TRBV7-9 to TRBJ1-5; no clear D. CDR3 length: 12 amino acids. Per germline, CDR1 SEHNR and CDR2 FQNEAQ (reference sequence). As DNA, the CDR3 is TGTGCCAGCAGCATGAACGAACAGCCCCAGCACTTT. Its translation: CASSMNEQPQHF.

The chain carries TRBV5-4 and TRBJ1-2, with D perhaps matching TRBD1 (5 bases). The CDR3 consists of 15 residues. Between the trimmed V and J ends, which lost 3 bases and 6 bases, there was a span of 18 bases. Germline V CDR1 and CDR2: SGHNT, YYREEE (reference sequence). CDR3 amino acids: CASSSARTREDGYTF. CDR3 DNA: TGTGCCAGCAGCTCGGCCCGGACACGCGAGGATGGCTACACCTTC.

The chain recombines TRBV28 with TRBJ1-5; D unclear. The CDR3 extends over 15 amino acids. Between the trimmed V and J ends, which lost 6 bases and 2 bases, there was a span of 14 bases. Germline values: CDR1 MDHEN, CDR2 SYDVKM. The CDR3 bases are TGTGCCAGCAGCCCACGTCCCCGAGGCAATCAGCCCCAGCATTTT. Protein product: CASSPRPRGNQPQHF.

In regard to this clone: The identical CDR3 is also encoded by other nucleotide sequences in the sample. The genes are TRBV6-5 and TRBJ2-7, with TRBD2 matching over 7 bases. Germline CDR1 MNHEY, CDR2 SVGAGI. Trimming cost V 7 bases and J 6 bases; bases outside gene matches: 9. The length of the CDR3 is 13 residues. The CDR3 DNA reads TGTGCCAGCACCCTTCGGGGAGGGCGCGAGCAGTACTTC. This sequence encodes CASTLRGGREQYF.

Notes on this clone: At the DNA level, this CDR3 is encoded by other sequences in the same sample as well. The rearrangement links TRBV10-3 to TRBJ2-4; TRBD1 might be the D (6 bases). Trimming took 0 bases from V and 0 from J, leaving 15 bases between them. The CDR3 covers 18 residues. Germline lookup yields CDR1 ENHRY and CDR2 SYGVKD. The CDR3 sequence is CAISESRVGGLAKNIQYF. The CDR3 DNA is TGTGCCATCAGTGAGTCGAGGGTTGGGGGCTTAGCCAAAAACATTCAGTACTTC.